This passage covers 6 T cell receptor beta chains from one sample sequenced in a study of cytomegalovirus exposure and HLA in healthy donors. PCR primers comprised 60 Vbeta and 13 Jbeta primers. Some clones are missing from TCRdb's copy, which holds only in-frame ones; the method was immunoSEQ multiplex PCR. Its table records about 51,000 clones. The sample consisted of PBMCs. Every receptor here comes from a female donor in good health and CMV-seronegative.

This rearrangement joins TRBV28 to TRBJ2-2; 7 bases are a match to TRBD1. The V gene end was trimmed by 5 bases and the J gene end by 1 base; junction bases not matched to a gene: 4. The CDR3 runs 15 residues. Germline CDR1 is MDHEN and CDR2 is SYDVKM. This CDR3 is CASSEGQRNTGELFF. CDR3 nucleotide sequence: TGTGCCAGCAGTGAGGGACAGAGGAACACCGGGGAGCTGTTTTTT.

The rearrangement links TRBV7-6 to TRBJ2-5; 14 nucleotides agree with TRBD2. V dropped 5 bases and J dropped 5; count of bases not matched to a gene: 7. The germline V gene has CDR1 SGHVS and CDR2 FNYEAQ. CDR3 length: 16 amino acids. CDR3 sequence: CASSPTSGGAGETQYF. The CDR3 region has the DNA TGTGCCAGCAGCCCGACTAGCGGGGGGGCCGGGGAGACCCAGTACTTC.

The chain couples TRBV7-9 to TRBJ1-1; D gene ambiguous. V lost 2 bases and J 4 bases, leaving 8 bases between the germline ends. The CDR3 covers 13 residues. The germline CDR1 and CDR2 sequences are SEHNR and FQNEAQ (reference sequence). CDR3 amino acids: CASSLPRPTEAFF. The CDR3 coding sequence is TGTGCCAGCAGCTTACCCAGGCCCACTGAAGCTTTCTTT.

The chain links TRBV13 to TRBJ1-3; 8 positions match TRBD1. There are 15 residues in the CDR3. The germline V gene encodes CDR1 PRHDT and CDR2 FYEKMQ (reference sequence). Unmatched junction bases numbered 7, after V lost 4 bases and J lost 5 bases. CDR3 loop: CASSSRTGPRNTIYF. CDR3 DNA sequence: TGTGCCAGCAGCTCCCGGACAGGGCCTAGAAACACCATATATTTT.

This chain connects TRBV4-3 to TRBJ1-5; D ambiguous. The CDR3 length is 13 residues. Germline CDR1 and CDR2: LGHNA and YSLEER. Trimming left V 0 bases short and J 7 bases short, with 7 bases between. This CDR3 is CASSQDREQPQHF. CDR3 coding DNA: TGCGCCAGCAGCCAAGATAGGGAGCAGCCCCAGCATTTT.

About this clone: One end of the junction is discordant with germline, which a read error may explain. In the same sample, other DNA sequences code for this CDR3. CDR3 region: CASSEGTGGSPLHF. In DNA form, the CDR3 reads TGTGCCAGCAGTGAAGGGACAGGGGGCTCACCCCTACACTTT. This chain uses TRBV6-1 with TRBJ1-6; 11 bases are a match to TRBD1. Germline loops: CDR1 MNHNS, CDR2 SASEGT. The CDR3 sequence is 14 residues long.